This T cell receptor beta chain was retrieved from a study of cytomegalovirus exposure and HLA in healthy donors. Primers for the PCR totalled 60 Vbeta and 13 Jbeta. Libraries were prepared by immunoSEQ multiplex PCR; TCRdb keeps only in-frame clonotypes and omits some of them. The sample has 110,000 to 150,000 clones; about 70% are singletons. Study-level findings and limits: Earlier analysis yielded a pattern in which most TCR beta V segments were productive about 90% or about 30% of the time. Many donors carried some public TCRs, although rarity characterized most TCR sequences.

Details on this clone: Its antigen remains unknown.

Germline CDR1 and CDR2: SGHRS and YFSETQ. V was trimmed by 1 base and J by 2 bases, leaving 12 bases between them. The CDR3 spans 15 residues. The source of this sequence is a man aged 55 to 70 in good health and CMV-seronegative. The sample consisted of PBMCs. The rearrangement joins TRBV5-1 to TRBJ1-2, with D possibly TRBD1 on 6 matching bases. The CDR3 here is CASSLTDGTNYGYTF. The CDR3 coding sequence is TGCGCCAGCAGCTTGACGGACGGGACAAACTATGGCTACACCTTC.